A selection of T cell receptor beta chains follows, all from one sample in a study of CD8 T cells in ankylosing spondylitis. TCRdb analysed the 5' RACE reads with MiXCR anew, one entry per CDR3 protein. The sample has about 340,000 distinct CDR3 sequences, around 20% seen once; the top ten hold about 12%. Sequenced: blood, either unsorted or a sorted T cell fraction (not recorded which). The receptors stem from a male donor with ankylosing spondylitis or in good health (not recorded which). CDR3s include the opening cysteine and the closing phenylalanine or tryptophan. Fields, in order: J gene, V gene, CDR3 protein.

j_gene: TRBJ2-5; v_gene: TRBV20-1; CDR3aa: CSARDKEGNQETQYF
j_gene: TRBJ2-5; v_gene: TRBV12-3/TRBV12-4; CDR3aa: CASKGQDSGTQYF
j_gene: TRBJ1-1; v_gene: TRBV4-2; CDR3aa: CASSQMTGPTEAFF
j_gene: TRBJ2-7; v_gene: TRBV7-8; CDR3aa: CASSSPVGPYEQYF
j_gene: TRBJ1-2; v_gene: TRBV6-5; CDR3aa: CASSYSKSGAPYGYTF
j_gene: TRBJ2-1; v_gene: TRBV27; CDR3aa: CASSPRRGGSYNEQFF
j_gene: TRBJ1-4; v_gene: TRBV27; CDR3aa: CASSPGGDEKLFF
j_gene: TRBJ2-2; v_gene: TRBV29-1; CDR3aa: CSAGTSANTGELFF
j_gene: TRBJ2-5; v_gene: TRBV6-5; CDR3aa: CASSFRMGETQYF
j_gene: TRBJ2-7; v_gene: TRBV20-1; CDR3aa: CSAPAIGEGSYEQYF
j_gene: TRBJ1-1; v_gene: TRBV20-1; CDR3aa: CSATLDTEAFF
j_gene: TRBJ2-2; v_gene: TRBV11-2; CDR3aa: CASSIRDRVSGELFF
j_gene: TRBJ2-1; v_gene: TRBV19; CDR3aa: CASSWGGTYNEQFF
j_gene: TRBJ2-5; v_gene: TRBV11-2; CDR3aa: CASSLSSAEVLVQYF
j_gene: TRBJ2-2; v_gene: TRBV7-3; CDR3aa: CAIRPDNTGELFF
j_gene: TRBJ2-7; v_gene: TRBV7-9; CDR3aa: CASSLGVQGAYEQYF
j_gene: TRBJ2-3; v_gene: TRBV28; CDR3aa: CASSSIRDPRTPTDTQYF
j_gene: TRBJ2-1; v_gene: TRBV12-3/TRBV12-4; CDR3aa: CASSSTSGAYNEQFF